These 5 T cell receptor beta chains share one sample of origin, sequenced in a study of control samples from healthy donors and cancer patients. This table comes from immunoSEQ multiplex PCR, and its TCRdb copy is limited to in-frame clones, with some not included. The table includes under 450,000 clones, around 90% detected once. The specimen was PBMCs. The receptors stem from a man aged 40-49 years with head and neck cancer.

V gene TRBV30 combines with J gene TRBJ2-2; no definite D call. Germline V CDR1 and CDR2: GTSNPN, SVGIG (reference sequence). Trimming left V 4 bases short and J 6 bases short, with 15 bases between. The CDR3 contains 14 residues. CDR3 sequence reads: CAWTRPRASGELFF. DNA of the CDR3: TGTGCCTGGACTCGGCCCCGGGCCTCCGGGGAGCTGTTTTTT.

This clone was recorded only once. The chain is built from TRBV7-2 and TRBJ2-5, with D perhaps matching TRBD1 or TRBD2 (6 bases each). V was pared by 6 bases and J by 4 bases, with 12 bases between. This CDR3 comprises 13 residues. Germline V gene lookup returns CDR1 SGHTA and CDR2 FQGNSA. The CDR3 here is CASSFRGAETQYF. Written as DNA, the CDR3 is TGTGCCAGCAGTTTTAGGGGGGCAGAGACCCAGTACTTC.

This chain links TRBV7-6 with TRBJ2-2, with D maybe TRBD1 (6 bases). Deletions cut 4 bases from V and 1 base from J, with 13 bases between. There are 16 residues in the CDR3. The germline CDR1 and CDR2 sequences are SGHVS and FNYEAQ. The CDR3 reads CASSSSPTGNTGELFF. CDR3 DNA: TGTGCCAGCAGCTCTAGCCCGACAGGGAACACCGGGGAGCTGTTTTTT.

This chain uses TRBV28 with TRBJ2-6; 8 bases agree with TRBD2. The CDR3 loop spans 19 amino acids. The germline V gene has CDR1 MDHEN and CDR2 SYDVKM. V lost 6 bases to trimming and J lost 1 base; unmatched junction nucleotides: 14. The CDR3, as DNA: TGTGCCAGCAGCGGGAGGGGAGCGGGCGGAGGGTCTGGGGCCAACGTCCTGACTTTC. This gives the protein CASSGRGAGGGSGANVLTF.

The V and J genes are TRBV4-2 and TRBJ2-5; D is unresolved. Trimming pared 4 bases from V and 2 bases from J, leaving 11 bases between. The CDR3 is 14 amino acids. Germline V gives CDR1 LGHNA, CDR2 YNFKEQ. The DNA for the CDR3 is TGTGCCAGCAGCCTCAAGGATGGTCAAGAGACCCAGTACTTC. Translation gives CASSLKDGQETQYF.